A single T cell receptor (beta chain) is shown here with its context. The CDR3 has 13 amino acids. CDR1 is SGHNT and CDR2 is YENEEA in the germline V gene. With 3 bases removed from V and 10 bases from J, the gap between germline ends came to 13 bases. The record originates from a study of T cell responses to AZD1222 COVID-19 vaccine. Only in-frame clones appear in the TCRdb table, and some are missing; sequencing was by immunoSEQ multiplex PCR. The table includes roughly 180,000 clones, over 90% detected once. The chain carries TRBV11-3 and TRBJ2-1; D might be TRBD2 (6 bases). The specimen comprised peripheral blood, sampled 28 days after the second AZD1222 dose. This TCR was sampled from an adult who received the AZD1222 COVID-19 vaccine. In nucleotides, the CDR3 is TGTGCCAGCAGCTTGACGGGAGTCAAGGAGCAGTTCTTC. Translation gives CASSLTGVKEQFF.